Each of the 25 T cell receptor beta chains below was sequenced from the same sample in a study of blood T cell repertoires in COVID-19. Produced via immunoSEQ multiplex PCR; TCRdb's table is partial and in-frame only. The sample comprises more than 65,000 clones, about 88% of which are singletons, and about 8.1% rests with the top ten. Sequencing was performed on peripheral blood. The receptors were gathered from a man between 50 and 59 years old with acute or convalescent COVID-19.

This clone has only a few counts. The rearrangement uses TRBV6-6 and TRBJ2-7; 10 nucleotides match TRBD1. The V gene end was trimmed by 4 bases and the J gene end by 2 bases; junction bases not matched to a gene: 2. The CDR3 has 14 amino acids. CDR1 and CDR2 from the germline V gene are MNHNY and SVGAGI (reference sequence). CDR3 loop: CASSLGQGTYEQYF. CDR3 DNA: TGTGCCAGCAGTTTGGGACAGGGGACCTACGAGCAGTACTTC.

This chain links TRBV29-1 with TRBJ1-1; D is uncertain. The germline gives CDR1 SQVTM, CDR2 ANQGSEA. Trimming removed 2 bases at V and 9 bases at J, with 13 bases between. The CDR3 covers 12 residues. CDR3 region: CSVERGGRKAFF. As DNA, the CDR3 is TGCAGCGTTGAACGTGGAGGCCGAAAAGCTTTCTTT.

Comment on this clone: At one end the junction does not follow the germline gene, possibly because of a read error. V gene TRBV5-1 combines with J gene TRBJ2-2, with D tentatively TRBD1 or TRBD2 (5 bases each). Germline V lookup: CDR1 SGHRS, CDR2 YFSETQ. The CDR3 is 14 residues long. This CDR3 reads CASSLGESTGELFF. Written as DNA, the CDR3 is TGCGCCAGCAGTTTGGGGGAGTCTACCGGGGAGCTGTTTTTT.

The chain uses TRBV5-6 and TRBJ2-7; D is perhaps TRBD1 (6 bases). Germline V gene lookup returns CDR1 SGHDT and CDR2 YYEEEE. This CDR3 is 13 amino acids long. Trimming removed 5 bases from V and 2 bases from J, with 11 bases in between. CDR3 bases: TGTGCCAGCAGGGTTGGACAGACCTACGAGCAGTACTTC. Translation gives CASRVGQTYEQYF.

This chain uses TRBV5-1 with TRBJ2-3, with D hard to call. V was shortened by 0 bases and J by 1 base, with 6 bases between the two germline ends. The CDR3 totals 14 residues. The germline V gene has CDR1 SGHRS and CDR2 YFSETQ. As DNA, the CDR3 is TGCGCCAGCAGCTTGGAACAGCGCACAGATACGCAGTATTTT. Protein product: CASSLEQRTDTQYF. Supplemented by reference TRBV5-1 and TRBJ2-3, the full variable domain reads KAGVTQTPRYLIKTRGQQVTLSCSPISGHRSVSWYQQTPGQGLQFLFEYFSETQRNKGNFPGRFSGRQFSNSRSEMNVSTLELGDSALYLCASSLEQRTDTQYFGPGTRLTVL.

The chain employs TRBV6-1 and TRBJ1-5; 7 bases map to TRBD1. Trimming took 4 bases from V and 0 from J; bases not matched to a gene: 3. CDR1 is MNHNS, CDR2 SASEGT, per germline. The CDR3 runs to 15 residues. The DNA for the CDR3 is TGTGCCAGCAGTGTAGCAGGGGGTAGCAATCAGCCCCAGCATTTT. Translating gives CASSVAGGSNQPQHF.

The CDR3 region is CASSYQGAGGDTQYF. Here the CDR3 DNA reads TGTGCCAGCAGCTATCAGGGGGCGGGTGGAGATACGCAGTATTTT. The chain links TRBV5-4 to TRBJ2-3; 8 bases match TRBD1. This CDR3 has 15 residues. From germline, CDR1 is SGHNT and CDR2 YYREEE (reference sequence). V trimming: 3 bases; J trimming: 5 bases; junction bases outside the gene matches: 8.

The rearrangement joins TRBV28 to TRBJ1-3, with D unclear. Trimming stripped 1 base from V and 2 bases from J, with 9 bases between. CDR1 and CDR2 from the germline V gene are MDHEN and SYDVKM. CDR3 length: 15 amino acids. The CDR3 DNA sequence: TGTGCCAGCAGTTTATTTAGTGGTGCTGGAAACACCATATATTTT. This codes for CASSLFSGAGNTIYF.

The V gene is TRBV7-9, the J gene TRBJ1-5; TRBD1 aligns across 7 bases. Trimming at V came to 5 bases and at J to 0 bases, leaving 7 bases not matched to a gene. CDR1 and CDR2 from the germline V gene are SEHNR and FQNEAQ (reference sequence). The CDR3 has 16 residues. The DNA of the CDR3 is TGTGCCAGCAGCGAAACAGGGGTCGATAGCAATCAGCCCCAGCATTTT. Translating it yields CASSETGVDSNQPQHF. Supplemented by reference TRBV7-9 and TRBJ1-5, the full variable domain reads DTGVSQNPRHKITKRGQNVTFRCDPISEHNRLYWYRQTLGQGPEFLTYFQNEAQLEKSRLLSDRFSAERPKGSFSTLEIQRTEQGDSAMYLCASSETGVDSNQPQHFGDGTRLSIL.

CDR3 DNA sequence: TGTGCCAGCAGCCCCCGACTAGCGGGAGACCAAGAGACCCAGTACTTC. It yields the protein CASSPRLAGDQETQYF. The gene calls are TRBV11-2 and TRBJ2-5; TRBD2 matches at 12 bases. Germline V CDR1 and CDR2: SGHAT, FQNNGV. The junction had 4 bases not matched to a gene; V was cut back by 5 bases and J by 0 bases. The CDR3 length is 16 residues.

The chain links TRBV15 to TRBJ2-1, with unresolved D. V gave up 2 bases and J gave up 1 base, with 6 bases separating them. Germline CDR1 is LNHNV and CDR2 is YYDKDF (reference sequence). The CDR3 is 14 residues long. Written as DNA, the CDR3 is TGTGCCACCAGCAGAACGCGGTCCTACAATGAGCAGTTCTTC. Encoded protein: CATSRTRSYNEQFF.

The V gene is TRBV4-1, the J gene TRBJ2-6; D may be TRBD1 (6 bases). CDR1 and CDR2 from the germline V gene are MGHRA and YSYEKL. Trimming left V 6 bases short and J 2 bases short, with 11 bases between. This CDR3 comprises 15 residues. CDR3: CASRIQGTGANVLTF. The CDR3 DNA is TGCGCCAGCAGAATACAGGGAACTGGGGCCAACGTCCTGACTTTC.

This chain joins TRBV12-3 or TRBV12-4 and TRBJ1-6, with D maybe TRBD1 (6 bases). The CDR3 spans 13 residues. Trimming removed 6 bases at V and 10 bases at J, with 13 bases between. The CDR3, as DNA: TGTGCCAGCAGCATGACAGGTTACTCACCCCTCCACTTT. This translates into CASSMTGYSPLHF.

The chain is built from TRBV7-3 and TRBJ2-1; TRBD2 agrees at 8 bases. Unmatched junction bases numbered 3, after V lost 4 bases and J lost 1 base. The CDR3 is 15 amino acids. Germline CDR1 reads SGHTA; CDR2 reads FQGTGA. The CDR3 here is CASSSGGRSYNEQFF. CDR3 nucleotide sequence: TGTGCCAGCAGCTCGGGGGGGCGTTCCTACAATGAGCAGTTCTTC.

This sequence joins TRBV7-2 and TRBJ1-5, with D tentatively TRBD1 (6 bases). Germline CDR1 SGHTA, CDR2 FQGNSA. CDR3 size: 15 residues. Trimming shortened V by 2 bases and J by 5 bases, and 13 bases separated the two germline ends. CDR3 sequence (DNA): TGTGCCAGCAGCTTAATCGGGGGGGCGCATCAGCCCCAGCATTTT. The encoded protein is CASSLIGGAHQPQHF.

This chain uses TRBV7-9 with TRBJ2-5; 11 bases are a match to TRBD2. Germline V lookup: CDR1 SEHNR, CDR2 FQNEAQ (reference sequence). The CDR3 is 18 amino acids. V lost 5 bases and J lost 1; bases outside the gene matches: 12. For the CDR3, the DNA is TGTGCCAGCAGCAACCTAGCGGGGGGCGCTAACACCCAAGAGACCCAGTACTTC. This sequence encodes CASSNLAGGANTQETQYF.

J is TRBJ1-2 and V is TRBV6-5; maybe TRBD1 (6 bases). Germline V gene sequence: CDR1 MNHEY, CDR2 SVGAGI. The V end was cut by 6 bases, the J end by 3 bases, with 14 bases between. CDR3 length: 14 residues. The CDR3 region is CASSSQTGYYGYTF. The CDR3 DNA follows: TGTGCCAGCAGCTCTCAAACAGGGTACTATGGCTACACCTTC.

This clone was seen once. V usage is TRBV9 and J usage is TRBJ2-2, with 8 nucleotides matching TRBD1. The junction had 14 bases not matched to a gene; V was cut back by 4 bases and J by 6 bases. This CDR3 is 17 amino acids long. Germline-derived CDR1 and CDR2 are SGDLS and YYNGEE. The DNA for the CDR3 is TGTGCCAGCAGCTTCTTCCCGACAGGGGTCCAGTCCGGGGAGCTGTTTTTT. This codes for CASSFFPTGVQSGELFF.

The chain combines TRBV11-2 with TRBJ1-6; D remains ambiguous. Trimming stripped 2 bases from V and 9 bases from J, with 11 bases between. Looked up from germline, CDR1 is SGHAT and CDR2 is FQNNGV. The CDR3 length is 14 residues. The CDR3 DNA follows: TGTGCCAGCAGCTTAACGGGAGGTAGTTCACCCCTCCACTTT. It translates to CASSLTGGSSPLHF.

The chain employs TRBV12-3 or TRBV12-4 and TRBJ2-1; 7 bases line up with TRBD2. J gave up 9 bases and V 8 bases, and 4 bases lay outside the gene matches. The CDR3 runs to 11 residues. CDR3 DNA sequence: TGTGCCAGCCGACTAGCCACTGAGCAGTTCTTC. Amino acids: CASRLATEQFF.

The chain has TRBV7-2 and TRBJ2-7; D gene ambiguous. V was pared by 4 bases and J by 2 bases, with 6 bases between. The germline gives CDR1 SGHTA, CDR2 FQGNSA. This CDR3 is 12 amino acids long. The CDR3 coding sequence is TGTGCCAGCAGCTCCGTTACCTACGAGCAGTACTTC. Protein product: CASSSVTYEQYF.

V is TRBV27 and J is TRBJ1-5; D not certain. The CDR3 is made up of 14 amino acids. The V gene lost 4 bases and the J gene lost 5 bases, with 12 bases spanning the gap. Germline V gene sequence: CDR1 MNHEY, CDR2 SMNVEV (reference sequence). The CDR3: CASSYQARDQPQHF. The CDR3 DNA reads TGTGCCAGCAGTTACCAGGCGCGGGATCAGCCCCAGCATTTT.

The J gene is TRBJ1-2, the V gene TRBV30; no reliable D call. The germline V and J ends were trimmed by 0 bases and 10 bases, with 9 bases remaining between them. The CDR3 consists of 11 residues. Germline assignment: CDR1 GTSNPN and CDR2 SVGIG (reference sequence). The CDR3 DNA reads as TGTGCCTGGAGTGTACTTCTGATCTACACCTTC. Residues: CAWSVLLIYTF.

This chain uses TRBV27 with TRBJ2-3; 7 bases agree with TRBD1. Germline-derived CDR1 and CDR2 are MNHEY and SMNVEV (reference sequence). V dropped 6 bases and J dropped 0; count of bases not matched to a gene: 6. CDR3 length: 15 amino acids. CDR3 region: CASSTGTASTDTQYF. CDR3 nucleotide sequence: TGTGCCAGCAGCACCGGGACAGCTAGCACAGATACGCAGTATTTT.

In regard to this clone: The junction shows a germline mismatch at one end, possibly a read error. The chain joins TRBV5-1 to TRBJ2-1, with 9 bases identical to TRBD2. Germline CDR1 is SGHRS and CDR2 is YFSETQ. The CDR3 runs to 17 residues. CDR3 sequence (DNA): TGCGCCAGCAGCTTGGGAGGCGGGGGGGCCTCCTTCAATGAGCAGTTCTTC. It is translated as CASSLGGGGASFNEQFF.